The T cell receptor beta chain under discussion was sequenced for a study of Graves' ophthalmopathy and Graves' hyperthyroidism. Orbital computed tomography, together with clinical symptoms, serum thyroxine, TRAb and thyroid ultrasound, was used for diagnosis. Study-wide points: Separation of ophthalmopathy from stable hyperthyroidism was achieved by a 13-signature model, at 85% to 90% sensitivity and around 81% specificity.

In its sample, this clonotype was seen many times. Its antigen is still unknown. From RNA, the CDR3 regions of TCR beta chains were amplified and sequenced. An initial RT-PCR round employing HTBI primers preceded a second-round multiplex PCR. TCRdb passed the multiplex PCR reads through MiXCR, listing each CDR3 protein once. The sample contains over a million distinct CDR3 sequences, about 36% of which appear only once. Trimming removed 3 bases at V and 11 bases at J, with 14 bases between. The CDR3 is 13 amino acids. From germline, CDR1 is SGHTA and CDR2 FQGNSA. The sequenced material came from peripheral blood or thyroid tissue (not recorded which). This clonotype was sampled from an adult man with Graves' hyperthyroidism. This chain joins TRBV7-2 and TRBJ1-5, with TRBD1 as a possible D gene (5 bases). CDR3 in DNA: TGTGCCAGCAGCTTGGCGGGGGTGAGGTCCCAGCATTTT. This gives the protein CASSLAGVRSQHF. Using reference TRBV7-2 and TRBJ1-5 for the parts outside the CDR3, the full variable domain is GAGVSQSPSNKVTEKGKDVELRCDPISGHTALYWYRQSLGQGLEFLIYFQGNSAPDKSGLPSDRFSAERTGGSVSTLTIQRTQQEDSAVYLCASSLAGVRSQHFGDGTRLSIL.